This TCR beta chain was sequenced during a study of cytomegalovirus exposure and HLA in healthy donors. The V gene's germline CDR1 is KGHSH and CDR2 LQKENI. This CDR3 region has 15 residues. Primers included in the PCR were 60 Vbeta and 13 Jbeta primers. Using immunoSEQ multiplex PCR, the repertoire was profiled, and TCRdb retains in-frame clones only, with some absent. The sample has 150,000 or so clones, approximately 79% seen once; the top ten hold 4.3%. Turning to this clone: One junction end does not reproduce the germline sequence, and a read error may be involved. In the same sample, other DNA sequences code for this CDR3.

Sequenced material: PBMCs. This chain links TRBV18 with TRBJ1-4, with TRBD1 identical over 8 bases. The origin of this receptor is a young man in good health and CMV-seropositive. CDR3 bases: TGTGCCAGCTCACCTCAACAGGGGGGAGGAGAAAAGCTGTTTTTT. It yields the protein CASSPQQGGGEKLFF.